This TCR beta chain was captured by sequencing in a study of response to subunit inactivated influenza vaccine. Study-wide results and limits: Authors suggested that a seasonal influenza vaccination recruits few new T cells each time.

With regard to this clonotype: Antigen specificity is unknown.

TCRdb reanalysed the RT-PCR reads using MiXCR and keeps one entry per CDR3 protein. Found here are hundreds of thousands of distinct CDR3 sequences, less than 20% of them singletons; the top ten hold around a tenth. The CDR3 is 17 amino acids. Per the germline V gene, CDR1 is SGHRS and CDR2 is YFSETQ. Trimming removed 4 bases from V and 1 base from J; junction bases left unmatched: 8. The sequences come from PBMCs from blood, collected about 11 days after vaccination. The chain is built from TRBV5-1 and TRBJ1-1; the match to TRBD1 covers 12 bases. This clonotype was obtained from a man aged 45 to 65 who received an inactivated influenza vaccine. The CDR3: CASSPPGQGARNTEAFF. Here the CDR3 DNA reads TGCGCCAGCAGCCCCCCGGGACAGGGGGCGAGGAACACTGAAGCTTTCTTT.